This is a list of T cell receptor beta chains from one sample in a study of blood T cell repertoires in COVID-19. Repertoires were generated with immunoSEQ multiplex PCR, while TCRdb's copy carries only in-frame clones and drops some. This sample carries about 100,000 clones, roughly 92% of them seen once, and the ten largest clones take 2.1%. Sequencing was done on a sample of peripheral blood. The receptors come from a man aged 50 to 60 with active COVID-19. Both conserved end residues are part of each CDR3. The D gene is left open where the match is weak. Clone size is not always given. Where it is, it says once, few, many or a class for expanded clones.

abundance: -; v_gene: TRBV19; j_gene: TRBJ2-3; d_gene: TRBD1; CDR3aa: CASRGTGADTQYF; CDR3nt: TGTGCCAGTAGGGGGACAGGGGCAGATACGCAGTATTTT
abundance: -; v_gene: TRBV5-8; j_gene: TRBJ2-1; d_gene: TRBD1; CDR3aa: CASTSYRGANEQFF; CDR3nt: TGTGCCAGCACCTCGTACAGGGGCGCAAATGAGCAGTTCTTC
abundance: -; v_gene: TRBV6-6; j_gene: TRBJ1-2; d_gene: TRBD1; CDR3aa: CASSYPTGVGGYTF; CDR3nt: TGTGCCAGCAGTTACCCAACAGGGGTGGGAGGCTACACCTTC
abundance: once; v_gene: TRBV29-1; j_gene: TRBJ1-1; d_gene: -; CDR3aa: CSVVRRSDTEAFF; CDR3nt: TGCAGCGTTGTTCGCAGGTCGGACACTGAAGCTTTCTTT
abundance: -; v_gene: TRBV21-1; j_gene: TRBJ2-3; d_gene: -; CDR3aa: CASSKIRGPDTQYF; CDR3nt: TGTGCCAGCAGCAAAATCAGGGGGCCAGATACGCAGTATTTT
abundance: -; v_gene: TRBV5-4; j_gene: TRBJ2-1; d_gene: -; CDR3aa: CASSFEGGGANEQFF; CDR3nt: TGTGCCAGCAGCTTCGAAGGGGGAGGGGCGAATGAGCAGTTCTTC
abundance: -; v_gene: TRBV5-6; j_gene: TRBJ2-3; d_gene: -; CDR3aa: CASSGGGARGLRRDTQYF; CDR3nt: TGTGCCAGCAGCGGAGGGGGGGCGCGGGGCTTGAGGAGAGATACGCAGTATTTT
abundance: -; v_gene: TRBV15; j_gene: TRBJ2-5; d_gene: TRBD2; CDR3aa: CATSREGGSGETQYF; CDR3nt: TGTGCCACCAGCAGAGAGGGCGGGAGTGGGGAGACCCAGTACTTC
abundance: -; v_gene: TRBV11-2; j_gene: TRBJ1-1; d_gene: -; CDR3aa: CASSLGAGFTEAFF; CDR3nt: TGTGCCAGCAGCTTAGGAGCAGGGTTTACTGAAGCTTTCTTT
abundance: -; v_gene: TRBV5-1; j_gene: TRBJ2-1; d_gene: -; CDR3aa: CASSQVANNEQFF; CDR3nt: TGCGCCAGCAGCCAGGTTGCCAACAATGAGCAGTTCTTC
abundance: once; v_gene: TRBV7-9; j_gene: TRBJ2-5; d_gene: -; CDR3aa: CASSLPILRRAYQETQYF; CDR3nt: TGTGCCAGCAGCTTACCTATCCTACGGAGGGCCTATCAAGAGACCCAGTACTTC
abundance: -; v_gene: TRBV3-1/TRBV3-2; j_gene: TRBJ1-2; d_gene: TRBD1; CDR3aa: CASSLRGTGESGYTF; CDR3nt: TGTGCCAGCAGCCTTAGGGGGACAGGGGAAAGTGGCTACACCTTC
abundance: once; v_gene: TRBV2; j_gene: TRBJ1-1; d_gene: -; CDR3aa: CASSPGTEAFF; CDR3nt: TGTGCCAGCAGTCCAGGTACTGAAGCTTTCTTT
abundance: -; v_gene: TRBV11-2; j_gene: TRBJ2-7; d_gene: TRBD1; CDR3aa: CASSSQWDSPYEQYF; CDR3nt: TGTGCCAGCAGCTCCCAATGGGACAGTCCCTACGAGCAGTACTTC
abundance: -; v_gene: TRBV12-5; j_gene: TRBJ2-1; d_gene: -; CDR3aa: CASGLVGGAEQFF; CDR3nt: TGTGCTAGTGGTTTGGTAGGAGGCGCTGAGCAGTTCTTC
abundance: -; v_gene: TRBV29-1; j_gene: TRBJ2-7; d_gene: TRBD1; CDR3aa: CSVFGQGSDYEQYF; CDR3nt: TGCAGCGTTTTTGGACAGGGGTCGGATTACGAGCAGTACTTC
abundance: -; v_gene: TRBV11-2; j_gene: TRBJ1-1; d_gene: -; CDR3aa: CASSLGQGNTEAFF; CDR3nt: TGTGCCAGCAGCTTAGGTCAGGGTAACACTGAAGCTTTCTTT
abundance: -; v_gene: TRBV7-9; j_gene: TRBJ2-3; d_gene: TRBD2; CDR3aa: CASSTSGLAGRIAQYF; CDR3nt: TGTGCCAGCAGCACCTCGGGACTAGCGGGCCGCATAGCGCAGTATTTT
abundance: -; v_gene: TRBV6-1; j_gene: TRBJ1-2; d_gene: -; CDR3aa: CASSEGANGYGYTF; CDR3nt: TGTGCCAGCAGTGAGGGGGCAAACGGCTATGGCTACACCTTC
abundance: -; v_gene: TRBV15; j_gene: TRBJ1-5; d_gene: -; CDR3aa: CATSPNLRGQYQPQHF; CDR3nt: TGTGCCACCAGTCCGAACCTCCGCGGGCAGTATCAGCCCCAGCATTTT
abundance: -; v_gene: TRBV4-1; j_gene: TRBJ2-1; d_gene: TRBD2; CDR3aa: CASSRGTSGIYNEQFF; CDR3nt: TGCGCCAGCAGCCGGGGAACTAGCGGTATCTACAATGAGCAGTTCTTC
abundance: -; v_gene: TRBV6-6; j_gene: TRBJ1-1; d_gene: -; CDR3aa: CASSYGTGNTEAFF; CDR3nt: TGTGCCAGCAGTTACGGTACAGGGAACACTGAAGCTTTCTTT
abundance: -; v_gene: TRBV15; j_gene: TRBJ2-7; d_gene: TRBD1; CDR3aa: CATLDRDGGSYEQYF; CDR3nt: TGTGCCACCTTAGACAGGGACGGTGGCTCCTACGAGCAGTACTTC
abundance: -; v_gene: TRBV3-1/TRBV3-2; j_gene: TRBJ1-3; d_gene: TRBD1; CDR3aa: CASSLRTGTGNTIYF; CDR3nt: TGTGCCAGCAGCTTACGGACAGGAACTGGAAACACCATATATTTT
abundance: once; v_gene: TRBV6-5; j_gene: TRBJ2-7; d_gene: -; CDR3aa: CASSYSPTGYEQYF; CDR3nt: TGTGCCAGCAGTTACAGCCCGACAGGTTACGAGCAGTACTTC
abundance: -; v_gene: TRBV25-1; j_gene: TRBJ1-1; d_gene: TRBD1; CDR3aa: CASRDPGQIEAFF; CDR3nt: TGTGCCAGCAGAGATCCGGGACAGATTGAAGCTTTCTTT
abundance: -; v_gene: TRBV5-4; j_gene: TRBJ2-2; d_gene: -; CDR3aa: CASSLKLANTGELFF; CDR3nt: TGTGCCAGCAGCTTAAAGCTAGCGAACACCGGGGAGCTGTTTTTT
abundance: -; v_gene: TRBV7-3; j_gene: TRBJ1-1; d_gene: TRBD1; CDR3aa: CASSLYGTGGTEAFF; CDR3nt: TGTGCCAGCAGCTTATACGGGACAGGGGGAACTGAAGCTTTCTTT
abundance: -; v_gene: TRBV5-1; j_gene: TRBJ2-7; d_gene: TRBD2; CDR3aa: CASSSLAGGPGDEQYF; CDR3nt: TGCGCCAGCAGCTCGCTAGCGGGGGGGCCTGGGGACGAGCAGTACTTC
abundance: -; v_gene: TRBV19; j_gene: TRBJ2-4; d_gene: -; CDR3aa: CASSMRGREDIQYF; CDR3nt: TGTGCCAGTAGTATGAGGGGGAGGGAGGACATTCAGTACTTC
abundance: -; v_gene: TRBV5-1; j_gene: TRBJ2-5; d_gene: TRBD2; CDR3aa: CASSPGGAEETQYF; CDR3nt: TGCGCCAGCAGCCCGGGAGGGGCGGAAGAGACCCAGTACTTC
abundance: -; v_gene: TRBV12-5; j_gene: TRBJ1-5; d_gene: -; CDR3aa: CASGLSITSDSYSNQPQHF; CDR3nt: TGTGCTAGTGGTTTGTCCATCACCTCGGACAGCTATAGCAATCAGCCCCAGCATTTT
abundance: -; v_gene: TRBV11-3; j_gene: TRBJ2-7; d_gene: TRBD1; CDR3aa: CASSFGRTGRADEQYF; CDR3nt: TGTGCCAGCAGCTTTGGCCGGACAGGGCGGGCGGACGAGCAGTACTTC
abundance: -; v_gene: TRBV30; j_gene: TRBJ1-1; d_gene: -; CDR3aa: CAWRPGLGEAFF; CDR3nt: TGTGCCTGGAGGCCGGGGTTGGGGGAAGCTTTCTTT
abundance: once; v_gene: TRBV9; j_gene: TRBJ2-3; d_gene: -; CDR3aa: CASTLLTSTDTQYF; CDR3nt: TGTGCCAGTACTCTCCTAACTAGCACAGATACGCAGTATTTT
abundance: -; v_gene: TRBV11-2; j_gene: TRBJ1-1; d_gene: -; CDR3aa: CASSLGEGTNTEAFF; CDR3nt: TGTGCCAGCAGCTTAGGAGAGGGAACGAACACTGAAGCTTTCTTT
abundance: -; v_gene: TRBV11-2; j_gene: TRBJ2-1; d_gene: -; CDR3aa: CASSSVSVFRFF; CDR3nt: TGTGCCAGCAGCTCCGTCTCTGTCTTTCGGTTCTTC
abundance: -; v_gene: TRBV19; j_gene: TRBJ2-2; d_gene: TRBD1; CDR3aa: CASSRNTGVGTGELFF; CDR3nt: TGTGCCAGTAGTCGAAACACAGGGGTGGGCACCGGGGAGCTGTTTTTT
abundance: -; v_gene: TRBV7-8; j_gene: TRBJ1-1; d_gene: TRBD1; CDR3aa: CASSTQDRELVRSNTEAFF; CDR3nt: TGTGCCAGCAGCACCCAGGACAGGGAACTTGTAAGGTCGAACACTGAAGCTTTCTTT
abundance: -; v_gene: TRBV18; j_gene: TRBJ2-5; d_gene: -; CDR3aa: CASSTDRSETQYF; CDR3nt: TGTGCCAGCTCTACCGACAGATCGGAGACCCAGTACTTC
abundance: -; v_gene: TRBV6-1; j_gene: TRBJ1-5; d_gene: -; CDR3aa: CASSESGLQYQPQHF; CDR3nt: TGTGCCAGCAGTGAGTCAGGGCTCCAATATCAGCCCCAGCATTTT